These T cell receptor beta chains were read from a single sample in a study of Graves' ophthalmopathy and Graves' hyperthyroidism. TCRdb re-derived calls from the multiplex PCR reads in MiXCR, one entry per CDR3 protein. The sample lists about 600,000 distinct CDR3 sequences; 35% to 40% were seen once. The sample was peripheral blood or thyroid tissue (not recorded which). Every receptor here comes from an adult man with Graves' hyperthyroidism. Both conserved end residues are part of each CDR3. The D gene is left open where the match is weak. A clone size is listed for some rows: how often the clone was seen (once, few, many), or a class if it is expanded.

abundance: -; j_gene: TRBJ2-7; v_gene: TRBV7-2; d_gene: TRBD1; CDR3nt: TGTGCCAGCAGTCTCGACAGGGAGTCGTCCTACGAGCAGTACTTC; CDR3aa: CASSLDRESSYEQYF
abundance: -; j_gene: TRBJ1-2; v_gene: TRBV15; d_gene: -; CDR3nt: TGTGCCACCAGCAGAGGGCTAGCGGGCTACACCTTC; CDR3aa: CATSRGLAGYTF
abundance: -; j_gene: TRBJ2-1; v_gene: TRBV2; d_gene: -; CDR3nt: TGTGCCAGCAGTGAAAGGCGGGGCGATGAGCAGTTCTTC; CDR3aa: CASSERRGDEQFF
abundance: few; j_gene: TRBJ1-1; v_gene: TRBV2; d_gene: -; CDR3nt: TGTGCCAGCAGTGAAGCGCTTCTCCTTGAAGCTTTCTTT; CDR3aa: CASSEALLLEAFF
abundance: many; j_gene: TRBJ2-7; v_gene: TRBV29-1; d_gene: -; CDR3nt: TGCAGCGTGCGTAGGGACGGTTCCTACGAGCAGTACTTC; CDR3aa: CSVRRDGSYEQYF
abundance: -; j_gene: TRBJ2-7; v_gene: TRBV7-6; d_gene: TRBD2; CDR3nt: TGTGCCAGCAGCTTAGCGGCTAGCGGGAACTCCTACGAGCAATACTTC; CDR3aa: CASSLAASGNSYEQYF
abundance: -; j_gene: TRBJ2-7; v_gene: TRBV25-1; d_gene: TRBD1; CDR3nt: TGTGCCAGCAGTGGAATTGACCGGGACAGGATCAGCTCCTACGAGCAGTACTTC; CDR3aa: CASSGIDRDRISSYEQYF
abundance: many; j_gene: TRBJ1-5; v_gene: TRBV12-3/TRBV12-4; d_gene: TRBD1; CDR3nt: TGTGCTAGTGGTTCTGGACAGGGGGCCGATCAGCCCCAGCATTTT; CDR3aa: CASGSGQGADQPQHF
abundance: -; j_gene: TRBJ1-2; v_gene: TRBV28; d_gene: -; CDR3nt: TGTGCCAGCAGATCAAGAGGGGTCTATGGCTACACCTTC; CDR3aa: CASRSRGVYGYTF
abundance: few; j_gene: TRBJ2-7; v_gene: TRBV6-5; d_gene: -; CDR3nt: TGTGCCAGCAGTTACTCGGGGGTCTACGAGCAGTACTTC; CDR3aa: CASSYSGVYEQYF
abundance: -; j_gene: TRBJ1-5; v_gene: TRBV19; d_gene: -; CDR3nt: TGTGCCAGTAGCGCTGCAGTACCAACTCAGCCCCAGCATTTT; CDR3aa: CASSAAVPTQPQHF
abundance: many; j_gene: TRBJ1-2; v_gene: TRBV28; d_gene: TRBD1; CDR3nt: TGTGCCAGCAGTCACATGGCAGAAACAGGGGAGTACTATGGCTACACCTTC; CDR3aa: CASSHMAETGEYYGYTF
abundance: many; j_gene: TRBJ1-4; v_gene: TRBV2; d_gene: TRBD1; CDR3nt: TGTGCCAGCAGTGAAGCGGGACAGGGGAATGAAAAACTGTTTTTT; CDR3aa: CASSEAGQGNEKLFF
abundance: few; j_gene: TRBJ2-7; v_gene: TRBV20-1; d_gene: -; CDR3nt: TGCAGTGCTAGAGACAGGCTTTACGAGCAGTACTTC; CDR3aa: CSARDRLYEQYF
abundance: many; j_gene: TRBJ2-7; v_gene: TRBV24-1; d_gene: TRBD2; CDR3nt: TGTGCCACCAGTGACACCCCCGGTAGCGGGGTCTACGAGCAGTACTTC; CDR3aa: CATSDTPGSGVYEQYF
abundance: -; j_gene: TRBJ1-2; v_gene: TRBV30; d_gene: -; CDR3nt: TGTGCCTGGAGTGGAGATTCTGGCTATGGCTACACCTTC; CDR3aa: CAWSGDSGYGYTF
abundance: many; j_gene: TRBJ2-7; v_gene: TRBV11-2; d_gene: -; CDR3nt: TGTGCCAGCAGCCGGGTAGTCGACGAGCAGTACTTC; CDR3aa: CASSRVVDEQYF
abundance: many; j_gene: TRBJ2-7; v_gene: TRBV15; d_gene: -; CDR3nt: TGTGCCACCAGCAGAGACTTGAGCTCCTACGAGCAGTACTTC; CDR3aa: CATSRDLSSYEQYF
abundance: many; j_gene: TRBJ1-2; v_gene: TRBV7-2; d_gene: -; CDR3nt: TGTGCCAGCAGCTTAAGGGGCTCGGACATATTTAACTATGGCTACACCTTC; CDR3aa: CASSLRGSDIFNYGYTF
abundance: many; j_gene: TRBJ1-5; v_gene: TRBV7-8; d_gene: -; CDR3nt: TGTGCCAGCAGCCCCCACCGGGCCTATAGCAATCAGCCCCAGCATTTT; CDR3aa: CASSPHRAYSNQPQHF
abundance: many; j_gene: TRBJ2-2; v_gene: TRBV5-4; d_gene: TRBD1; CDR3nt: TGTGCCAGCAGCCCTCGGACAGGGGGCTTCACCGGGGAGCTGTTTTTT; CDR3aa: CASSPRTGGFTGELFF
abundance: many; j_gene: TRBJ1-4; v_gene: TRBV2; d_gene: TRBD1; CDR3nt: TGTGCCAGCAGTGAACCAGGCACAGGGGAGTTTGAAAAACTGTTTTTT; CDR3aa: CASSEPGTGEFEKLFF
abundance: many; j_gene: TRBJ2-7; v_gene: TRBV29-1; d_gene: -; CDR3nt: TGCAGCGTTGGGGTCAGATCCTACGAGCAGTACTTC; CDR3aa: CSVGVRSYEQYF
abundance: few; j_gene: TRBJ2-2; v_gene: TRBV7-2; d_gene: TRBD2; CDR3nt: TGTGCCAGCAGCTTAAGAACTAGCGGGGCAAACACCGGGGAGCTGTTTTTT; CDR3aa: CASSLRTSGANTGELFF
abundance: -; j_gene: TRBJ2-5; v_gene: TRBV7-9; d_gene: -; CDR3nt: TGTGCCAGCAGCTTCCGGGACTTC; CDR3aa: CASSFRDF
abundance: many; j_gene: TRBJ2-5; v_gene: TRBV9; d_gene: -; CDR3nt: TGTGCCAGCAGCGTAGCCCCAGGGGGGCTGGAGACCCAGTACTTC; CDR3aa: CASSVAPGGLETQYF
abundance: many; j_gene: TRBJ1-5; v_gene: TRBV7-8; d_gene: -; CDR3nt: TGTGCCAGCAGCTTCTCAGGGGTGAGCAATCAGCCCCAGCATTTT; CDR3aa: CASSFSGVSNQPQHF
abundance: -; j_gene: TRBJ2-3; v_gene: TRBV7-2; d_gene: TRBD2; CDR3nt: TGTGCCAGCAGCCCCCAGACACTAGCGGGAGGGCGTAATACGCAGTATTTT; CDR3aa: CASSPQTLAGGRNTQYF
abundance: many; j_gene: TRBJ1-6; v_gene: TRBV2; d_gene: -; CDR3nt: TGTGCCAGCAGTGGAGATAGTTCCACAGGGTCACCCCTCCACTTT; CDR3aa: CASSGDSSTGSPLHF
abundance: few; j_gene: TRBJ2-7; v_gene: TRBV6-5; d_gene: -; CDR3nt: TGTGCCAGCAGACCCCAGGGAGCCTACGAGCAGTACTTC; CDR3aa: CASRPQGAYEQYF
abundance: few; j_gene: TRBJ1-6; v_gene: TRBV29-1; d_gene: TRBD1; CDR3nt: TGCAGCGTCGCGGGGACAGGGAAATCACCCCTCCACTTT; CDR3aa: CSVAGTGKSPLHF
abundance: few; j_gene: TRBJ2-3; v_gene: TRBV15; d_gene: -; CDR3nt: TGTGCCACCAGCAGCGGAGGGCCTGCAGATACGCAGTATTTT; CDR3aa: CATSSGGPADTQYF
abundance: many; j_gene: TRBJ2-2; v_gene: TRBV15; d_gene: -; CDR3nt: TGTGCCACCAGCCACGGGCCGAACACCGGGGAGCTGTTTTTT; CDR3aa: CATSHGPNTGELFF
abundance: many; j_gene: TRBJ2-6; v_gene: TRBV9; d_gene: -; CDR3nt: TGTGCCAGCAGCGTAGGAGGAGGGGTTGGGGCCAACGTCCTGACTTTC; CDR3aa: CASSVGGGVGANVLTF
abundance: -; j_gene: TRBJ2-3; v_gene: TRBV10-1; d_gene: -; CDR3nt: TGCGCCAGCAGTGAGGGTCGGGGAAGGGATACGCAGTATTTT; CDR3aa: CASSEGRGRDTQYF
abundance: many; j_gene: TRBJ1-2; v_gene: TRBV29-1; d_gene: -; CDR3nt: TGCAGCGTTGAAGCCGCCTCGAGGACAGCCGCGATCTATGGCTACACCTTC; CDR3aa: CSVEAASRTAAIYGYTF
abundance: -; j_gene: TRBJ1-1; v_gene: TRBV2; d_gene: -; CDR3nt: TGTGCCAGCAGTAACAGAGGAGCGAACACTGAAGCTTTCTTT; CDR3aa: CASSNRGANTEAFF
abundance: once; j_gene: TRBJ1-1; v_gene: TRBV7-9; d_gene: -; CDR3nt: TGTGCCAGCAGCCCCAGCCGCAGGGGGAACACTGAAGCTTTCTTT; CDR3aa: CASSPSRRGNTEAFF
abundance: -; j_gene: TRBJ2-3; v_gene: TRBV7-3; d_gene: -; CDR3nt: TGTGCCAGCAGCCATTACAGGGAAGATACGCAGTATTTT; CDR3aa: CASSHYREDTQYF
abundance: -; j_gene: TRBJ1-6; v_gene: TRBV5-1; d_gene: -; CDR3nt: TGTGCCAGCAGTGCAGGGGCCAACTCACCCCTCCACTTT; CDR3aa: CASSAGANSPLHF
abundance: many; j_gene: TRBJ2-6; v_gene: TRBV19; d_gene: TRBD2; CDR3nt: TGTGCCAGCCTCAATCCCGCGCGGGGGGCGGCTGGGGCCAACGTCCTGACTTTC; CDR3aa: CASLNPARGAAGANVLTF
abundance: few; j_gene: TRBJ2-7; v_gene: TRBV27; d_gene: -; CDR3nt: TGTGCCAGCAGTTTAAAGGATCGTTACGAGCAGTACTTC; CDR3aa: CASSLKDRYEQYF
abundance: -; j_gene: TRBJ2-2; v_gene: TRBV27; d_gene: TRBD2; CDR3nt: TGTGCCAGCAGTAGTTCTAGCGGGGGGGCCGTCGGGGAGCTGTTTTTT; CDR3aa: CASSSSSGGAVGELFF
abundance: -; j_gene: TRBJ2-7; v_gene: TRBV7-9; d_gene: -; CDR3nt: TGTGCCAGTAGTTCGACCTACGAGCAGTGCTTC; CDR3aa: CASSSTYEQCF
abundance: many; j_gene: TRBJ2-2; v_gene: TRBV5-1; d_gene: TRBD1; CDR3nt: TGCGCCAGCAGAAGGACAGGGGAGGACGGGGAGCTGTTTTTT; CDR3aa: CASRRTGEDGELFF
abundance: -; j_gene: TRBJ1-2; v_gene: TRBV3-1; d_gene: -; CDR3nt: TGTGCCAGCAGCCAAGTGCGGAACTATGGCTACACCTTC; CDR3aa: CASSQVRNYGYTF
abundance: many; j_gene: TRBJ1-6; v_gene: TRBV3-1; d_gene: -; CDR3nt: TGTGCCAGCAGCCAAGAGGGAGTAGCTTCACCCCTCCACTTT; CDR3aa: CASSQEGVASPLHF
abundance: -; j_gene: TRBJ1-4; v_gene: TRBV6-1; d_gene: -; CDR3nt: TGTGCCAGCACGTTGTCAAGTGTCGCCGCTAATGAAAAACTGTTTTTT; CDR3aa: CASTLSSVAANEKLFF